Detailed here is one T cell receptor (beta chain). What it binds is not known. The table came from immunoSEQ multiplex PCR; TCRdb's copy has only in-frame clones and leaves some out. The sample shows 90,000 to 130,000 clones, around 91% of them seen only once. The data were obtained in a study of Tregs in tolerant kidney transplant recipients. Study-wide findings and caveats: In tolerant patients, donor-specific Tregs outgrew total Tregs, suggesting antigen-driven expansion. Nucleotide sequences could not be compared across some patients' samples due to primer changes.

Thawed PBMCs were FACS-sorted into unstimulated CD4+CD25+CD127- regulatory T cells, CD4+CD25- non-regulatory cells, CD4 and CD8 cells. This CDR3 has 12 residues. Germline CDR1 MNHEY, CDR2 SVGAGI. Trimming stripped 6 bases from V and 9 bases from J, with 15 bases between. This TCR derives from a human donor who received a combined kidney and bone marrow transplant. Sequenced material: CD4+ T cells from blood, taken before the transplant. The chain combines TRBV6-5 with TRBJ2-7; D is possibly TRBD1 (5 bases). This CDR3 reads CASSRKDKTQYF. CDR3 bases: TGTGCCAGCAGCCGGAAGGACAAGACGCAGTACTTC.